This T cell receptor beta chain was sequenced for a study of T cells in women clearing cervical HPV infection. Whole-study context: No precancer developed; the control's incident HPV16 infection cleared within 12 months. Case blood drawn at lesion detection; control blood after infection cleared. Notes on the study in general: CIN3+ cases had significantly higher TCR repertoire richness than controls, but evenness did not differ.

Remarks on this clone: The antigen is not known. Read data end 3 residues before the CDR3 end; the end is taken from the germline J gene.

CDR3 length: 14 amino acids. The V gene's germline CDR1 is KGHSH and CDR2 LQKENI. TCRdb's table, derived via immunoSEQ multiplex PCR, lists solely in-frame clones and lacks some. The sample table includes about 35,000 clones. The sample taken for sequencing was blood buffy coat. This chain connects TRBV18 to TRBJ2-4; 7 nucleotides match TRBD2. This TCR came from a woman aged 18 to 75 with a cervical HPV16 infection that either progressed to CIN3+ or cleared (not recorded which). CDR3: CASLGGTRPDGQYF. CDR3 DNA, as far as it was read: TGTGCCAGCCTCGGGGGGACTCGGCCCGATGGT.